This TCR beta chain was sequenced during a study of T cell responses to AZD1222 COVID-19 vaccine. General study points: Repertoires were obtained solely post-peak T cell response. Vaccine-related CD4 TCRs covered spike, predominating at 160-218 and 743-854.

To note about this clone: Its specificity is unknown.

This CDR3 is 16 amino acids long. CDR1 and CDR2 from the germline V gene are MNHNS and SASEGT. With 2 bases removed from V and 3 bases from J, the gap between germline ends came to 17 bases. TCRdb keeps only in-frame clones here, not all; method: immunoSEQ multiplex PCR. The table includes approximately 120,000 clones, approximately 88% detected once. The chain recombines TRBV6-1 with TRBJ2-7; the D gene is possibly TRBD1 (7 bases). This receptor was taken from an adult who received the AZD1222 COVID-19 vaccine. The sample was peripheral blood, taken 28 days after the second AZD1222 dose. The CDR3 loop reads CASSEPFRQGGYEQYF. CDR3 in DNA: TGTGCCAGCAGTGAACCCTTTCGACAGGGAGGCTACGAGCAGTACTTC.